A selection of T cell receptor beta chains follows, all from one sample in a study of identical twins. TCRdb used MiXCR to reprocess the 5' RACE reads, holding one entry per CDR3 protein. The repertoire holds about 690,000 distinct CDR3 sequences, with 6% to 6.5% as singletons. Sequencing was carried out using naive T cells sorted from blood. The receptors come from a man aged 18-30 years in good health. CDR3s include the opening cysteine and the closing phenylalanine or tryptophan. A D gene is named only where the DNA matches it firmly. Some rows have no size entry. The others give once, few or many, or a class for an expanded clone.

TRBV29-1,TRBJ2-7,many,NA,CSVVGRLASGKEQYF,TGCAGCGTTGTTGGGCGGCTGGCTTCTGGAAAAGAGCAGTACTTC
TRBV15,TRBJ2-3,many,NA,CASAGQPRTDTQYF,TGTGCCAGCGCGGGACAGCCCCGCACAGATACGCAGTATTTT
TRBV20-1,TRBJ2-1,many,NA,CSAGGTTNNEQFF,TGCAGTGCTGGCGGGACAACCAACAATGAGCAGTTCTTC
TRBV15,TRBJ2-5,few,NA,CATSVGGTETQYF,TGTGCCACCTCCGTCGGGGGCACGGAGACCCAGTACTTC
TRBV6-1,TRBJ1-5,NA,TRBD1,CASRETATGRNQPQHF,TGTGCCAGCAGGGAAACTGCGACAGGGAGGAATCAGCCCCAGCATTTT
TRBV11-2,TRBJ2-3,many,TRBD2,CASSLEGFGGRDTQYF,TGTGCCAGCAGCTTAGAGGGTTTCGGCGGGAGAGACACGCAGTATTTT
TRBV20-1,TRBJ2-1,few,TRBD2,CSAIWTSGNNEQFF,TGCAGTGCTATCTGGACTAGCGGGAACAATGAGCAGTTCTTC
TRBV5-1,TRBJ1-4,many,NA,CASTTTGTNEKLFF,TGCGCCAGCACAACCACCGGGACAAATGAAAAACTGTTTTTT
TRBV24-1,TRBJ2-1,many,TRBD1,CATSEPGGFNEQFF,TGTGCCACCAGTGAGCCAGGGGGCTTCAATGAGCAGTTCTTC
TRBV9,TRBJ2-1,many,TRBD2,CASSVAPTRGDNEQFF,TGTGCCAGCAGCGTAGCCCCGACCCGGGGGGACAATGAGCAGTTCTTC
TRBV7-8,TRBJ2-3,few,NA,CASSLAARPYQYF,TGTGCCAGCAGCTTAGCGGCGAGACCTTACCAGTATTTT
TRBV24-1,TRBJ2-3,NA,NA,CATSDPSTCTQYF,TGTGCCACCAGTGACCCTTCTACATGTACGCAGTATTTT
TRBV10-3,TRBJ2-5,NA,TRBD2,CAISEGLAVLKGQETQYF,TGTGCCATCAGTGAAGGACTAGCGGTTCTAAAGGGCCAAGAGACCCAGTACTTC
TRBV5-1,TRBJ1-1,few,NA,CASSYQSANTEAFF,TGCGCCAGCAGCTATCAGTCGGCGAACACTGAAGCTTTCTTT
TRBV29-1,TRBJ2-3,NA,NA,CSVEEGKGYTDTQYF,TGCAGCGTTGAAGAAGGAAAAGGCTACACAGATACGCAGTATTTT
TRBV28,TRBJ2-1,NA,TRBD2,CASSQPFRRASGDGSNEQFF,TGTGCCAGCAGCCAGCCCTTTCGTCGGGCTAGCGGGGATGGGAGCAATGAGCAGTTCTTC